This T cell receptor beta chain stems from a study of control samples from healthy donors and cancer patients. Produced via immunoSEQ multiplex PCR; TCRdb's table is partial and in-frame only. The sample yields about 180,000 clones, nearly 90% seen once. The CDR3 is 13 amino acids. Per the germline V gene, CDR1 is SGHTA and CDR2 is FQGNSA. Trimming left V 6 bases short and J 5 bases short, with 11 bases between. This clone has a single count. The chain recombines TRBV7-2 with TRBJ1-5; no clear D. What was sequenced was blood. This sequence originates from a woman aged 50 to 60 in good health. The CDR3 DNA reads TGTGCCAGCAGTACTCAACCAGATCAGCCCCAGCATTTT. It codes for CASSTQPDQPQHF.